The rows below give T cell receptor beta chains drawn from one sample of a study of blood T cell repertoires in COVID-19. TCRdb's copy holds only in-frame clones and misses some; the assay was immunoSEQ multiplex PCR. The sample has about 310,000 clones; around 90% are singletons. Sequenced material: peripheral blood. These receptor sequences come from a man aged 45 to 65 with active or convalescent COVID-19. The CDR3 runs from the conserved cysteine through the conserved F or W. Fields, in order: clone size, V gene, J gene, D gene, CDR3 DNA, CDR3 protein. A D gene is named only where the DNA matches it firmly. The size entry is marked missing in some rows and otherwise reads once, few, many or a size class.

size: .
V: TRBV3-1/TRBV3-2
J: TRBJ1-2
D: .
DNA: TGTGCCAGCAGCCAAGTTGGTCGGACAGCGGATACCGATAACTATGGCTACACCTTC
CDR3: CASSQVGRTADTDNYGYTF

size: .
V: TRBV2
J: TRBJ2-1
D: TRBD1
DNA: TGTGCCAGCAGTGATCCCGGGACAGCGGCCTACAATGAGCAGTTCTTC
CDR3: CASSDPGTAAYNEQFF

size: once
V: TRBV30
J: TRBJ2-7
D: .
DNA: TGTGCCTGGAGCTTGTTGGAGTACGAGCAGTACTTC
CDR3: CAWSLLEYEQYF

size: once
V: TRBV14
J: TRBJ1-6
D: .
DNA: TGTGCCAGCAGCCCCTTAGAGAGTTCACCCCTCCACTTT
CDR3: CASSPLESSPLHF

size: .
V: TRBV3-1/TRBV3-2
J: TRBJ1-6
D: TRBD1
DNA: TGTGCCAGCAGCCAAGGGACAGGGGATTCACCCCTCCACTTT
CDR3: CASSQGTGDSPLHF

size: .
V: TRBV6-5
J: TRBJ1-1
D: TRBD1
DNA: TGTGCCAGCAGTTCAGACAGGGGGAACACTGAAGCTTTCTTT
CDR3: CASSSDRGNTEAFF

size: .
V: TRBV4-3
J: TRBJ2-2
D: .
DNA: TGCGCCAGCAGCCTGGACCTACAGGGAGACACCGGGGAGCTGTTTTTT
CDR3: CASSLDLQGDTGELFF

size: .
V: TRBV7-7
J: TRBJ2-1
D: .
DNA: TGTGCCAGCAGACATCTCCAGAATAATTCCTACAATGAGCAGTTCTTC
CDR3: CASRHLQNNSYNEQFF

size: .
V: TRBV6-5
J: TRBJ1-2
D: .
DNA: TGTGCCAGCAGTTCTCACATAGGAGCTAACTATGGCTACACCTTC
CDR3: CASSSHIGANYGYTF

size: .
V: TRBV3-1/TRBV3-2
J: TRBJ2-7
D: TRBD1
DNA: TGTGCCAGCAGCCAAGGACAGGGGGCGCGGCAGTACTTC
CDR3: CASSQGQGARQYF

size: .
V: TRBV4-2
J: TRBJ2-2
D: .
DNA: TGTGCCAGCAGCCAAGAGGGCTCCCTCAGGAACACCGGGGAGCTGTTTTTT
CDR3: CASSQEGSLRNTGELFF

size: .
V: TRBV6-1
J: TRBJ2-5
D: .
DNA: TGTGCCAGCAGTGAGCGGCTCCAGCTCTGGGAGACCCAGTACTTC
CDR3: CASSERLQLWETQYF

size: .
V: TRBV28
J: TRBJ1-5
D: .
DNA: TGTGCCAGCAGTTTGCAGGGCAATCAGCCCCAGCATTTT
CDR3: CASSLQGNQPQHF

size: .
V: TRBV15
J: TRBJ1-5
D: .
DNA: TGTGCCACCAGCCTGAGAGACATCGGCAATCAGCCCCAGCATTTT
CDR3: CATSLRDIGNQPQHF

size: .
V: TRBV2
J: TRBJ1-2
D: .
DNA: TGTGCCAGCAGTGATCAGGGGACGGCCTATGGCTACACCTTC
CDR3: CASSDQGTAYGYTF

size: few
V: TRBV6-6
J: TRBJ1-5
D: .
DNA: TGTGCCAGCATAGAAACCGGGACACATCTTAATCAGCCCCAGCATTTT
CDR3: CASIETGTHLNQPQHF

size: .
V: TRBV7-2
J: TRBJ2-7
D: TRBD1
DNA: TGTGCCAGCAGCCCCGACAGGGGCTACGAGCAGTACTTC
CDR3: CASSPDRGYEQYF

size: .
V: TRBV28
J: TRBJ1-2
D: .
DNA: TGTGCCAGCAGGCCTGGACAGCCCTATGGCTACACCTTC
CDR3: CASRPGQPYGYTF

size: .
V: TRBV7-2
J: TRBJ2-7
D: .
DNA: TGTGCCAGCAGCCGGACTGGGGAGGGGGGCTACGAGCAGTACTTC
CDR3: CASSRTGEGGYEQYF

size: few
V: TRBV9
J: TRBJ2-2
D: TRBD2
DNA: TGTGCCAGCAGCGTACCCGGTAGGGAGGGAACCGGGGAGCTGTTTTTT
CDR3: CASSVPGREGTGELFF

size: .
V: TRBV5-4
J: TRBJ1-1
D: TRBD1
DNA: TGTGCCAGCAGCAAGGACAGGGGGCGGTCGAACACTGAAGCTTTCTTT
CDR3: CASSKDRGRSNTEAFF

size: .
V: TRBV20-1
J: TRBJ1-5
D: TRBD1
DNA: TGCAGTGCTAGTCCCGGAGGACAGGGCCATCAGCCCCAGCATTTT
CDR3: CSASPGGQGHQPQHF

size: .
V: TRBV13
J: TRBJ1-4
D: TRBD1
DNA: TGTGCCAGCAGCGAGCGACAGGGACTGGGAAAACTGTTTTTT
CDR3: CASSERQGLGKLFF

size: once
V: TRBV24-1
J: TRBJ1-1
D: .
DNA: TGTGCCACCAGTCGGGAGGCGGGCACTGAAGCTTTCTTT
CDR3: CATSREAGTEAFF

size: .
V: TRBV2
J: TRBJ1-4
D: .
DNA: TGTGCCAGCAGCACACAGACAACTAATGAAAAACTGTTTTTT
CDR3: CASSTQTTNEKLFF

size: .
V: TRBV18
J: TRBJ1-6
D: TRBD1
DNA: TGTGCCAGCTCAAGTAGACGGACAGGATATAATTCACCCCTCCACTTT
CDR3: CASSSRRTGYNSPLHF

size: .
V: TRBV28
J: TRBJ1-4
D: TRBD1
DNA: TGTGCCAGCAGTTTTCACCGACTTGGACAGGGGGGGATTGAAAAACTGTTTTTT
CDR3: CASSFHRLGQGGIEKLFF

size: .
V: TRBV7-2
J: TRBJ1-2
D: .
DNA: TGTGCCAGCAGCTTAGGGCGGAAACTCGGGGGCTACACCTTC
CDR3: CASSLGRKLGGYTF

size: .
V: TRBV10-2
J: TRBJ1-5
D: .
DNA: TGCGCCAGCAGCCCGACAGTATCTGATCAGCCCCAGCATTTT
CDR3: CASSPTVSDQPQHF

size: .
V: TRBV11-2
J: TRBJ1-1
D: .
DNA: TGTGCCAGCAGCTTAGAAATGCTCCCGGCAGGGGAGCGGAACACTGAAGCTTTCTTT
CDR3: CASSLEMLPAGERNTEAFF

size: .
V: TRBV20-1
J: TRBJ1-4
D: .
DNA: TGCAGTGCAAGTCTCAGGGATGAAAAACTGTTTTTT
CDR3: CSASLRDEKLFF

size: .
V: TRBV11-2
J: TRBJ2-5
D: .
DNA: TGTGCCAGCAGCTTAGCCCAGGAGACCCAGTACTTC
CDR3: CASSLAQETQYF

size: .
V: TRBV4-1
J: TRBJ2-7
D: .
DNA: TGCGCCAGCAGCCAAGCGGACAGGGAGGGAGACGAGCAGTACTTC
CDR3: CASSQADREGDEQYF

size: few
V: TRBV19
J: TRBJ1-4
D: .
DNA: TGTGCCAGTAGTATCGGGAGTACGCGAGTTGAAAAACTGTTTTTT
CDR3: CASSIGSTRVEKLFF

size: once
V: TRBV5-1
J: TRBJ2-2
D: .
DNA: TGCGCCAGCAGCCCGCTTGAGGGTCCCGGGGAGCTGTTTTTT
CDR3: CASSPLEGPGELFF

size: once
V: TRBV19
J: TRBJ2-5
D: TRBD2
DNA: TGTGCCAGTCGGACGTGGGGGACTAGCGGGAAAGAGACCCAGTACTTC
CDR3: CASRTWGTSGKETQYF